The T cell receptor beta chain under discussion was sequenced for a study of beta chain features in type 1 diabetes. Study-level results: Sequencing of cDNA might inflate the share of cells that strongly express TCR.

Via CD45RO/CCR7/CD25/CD127/CD95/CD27, cells of the CD4+ naive, central memory, regulatory and stem cell-like memory subsets were sorted. The authors obtained over 98% purity in all sorted populations. V shed 0 bases and J 6 bases; nucleotides not matched to a gene: 8. Germline CDR1 is LGHNA and CDR2 is YSLEER. The CDR3 consists of 15 residues. This clone was counted only a few times. What it recognizes is unknown. Every bit of the isolated RNA underwent reverse transcription, so sequencing read expressed TCRB transcripts. Some clones are missing from TCRdb's copy, which holds only in-frame ones; the method was immunoSEQ multiplex PCR. The sample lists 250,000 to 350,000 clones; roughly 9.6% were seen once.

This sequence was found in a woman between 25 and 40 years old in good health. The rearrangement uses TRBV4-3 and TRBJ2-7; 7 bases agree with TRBD1. The sequenced sample was naive CD4+ T cells from blood. The CDR3 is CASSQDFQGETEQYF. The CDR3 DNA follows: TGCGCCAGCAGCCAAGACTTCCAGGGGGAAACCGAGCAGTACTTC.